This passage covers 18 T cell receptor beta chains from one sample sequenced in a study of identical twins (dated by TCRdb to 2015 to 2016). Library preparation was by 5' RACE. The reads were generated on an Illumina HiSeq 2000. TCRdb reprocessed the public reads (quality trimming at Q25 with fastp, clone calling with MiXCR) and kept in-frame beta chains. Every distinct CDR3 protein forms one entry, paired with its most common genes and DNA. The sample contains just under 650,000 distinct CDR3 sequences, about 7% of them found a single time. Clones ranked in the top ten supply less than 2% of the sample. These same records also appear under a second study, on yellow fever vaccine responses in identical twins.

The sample taken for sequencing was PBMCs. These receptors originate from a young woman in good health.

This clonotype was detected ten times or more. The chain couples TRBV12-3 or TRBV12-4 to TRBJ2-1; the match to TRBD2 covers 7 bases. Trimming at V came to 8 bases and at J to 0 bases, leaving 4 bases not matched to a gene. CDR3 size: 14 residues. The CDR3 protein is CASGRGSSYNEQFF. The DNA for the CDR3 is TGTGCCAGCGGGCGGGGGAGCTCCTACAATGAGCAGTTCTTC.

The table lists this clonotype with many counts. The J gene is TRBJ2-1, the V gene TRBV9; TRBD2 matches 13 bases. V lost 3 bases to trimming and J lost 4 bases; unmatched junction nucleotides: 7. The CDR3 runs to 17 residues. Germline assignment: CDR1 SGDLS and CDR2 YYNGEE. The CDR3 sequence is CASSATSGRAPYNEQFF. CDR3 DNA sequence: TGTGCCAGCAGCGCCACTAGCGGGAGGGCCCCTTACAATGAGCAGTTCTTC.

The chain combines TRBV11-1 with TRBJ2-5; the D gene is possibly TRBD2 (6 bases). V lost 4 bases and J 5 bases, leaving 29 bases between the germline ends. In germline, CDR1 is SGHAT, CDR2 FQDESV (reference sequence). This CDR3 contains 19 residues. The CDR3 bases are TGTGCCAGCAGCTGGAGGGACCGGAGGGTGATTTCAAAAATGGAGACCCAGTACTTC. As protein: CASSWRDRRVISKMETQYF.

This clonotype turned up a few times. V is TRBV15 and J is TRBJ1-2; 10 bases are a match to TRBD1. CDR1 and CDR2 from the germline V gene are LNHNV and YYDKDF (reference sequence). V shed 9 bases and J 7 bases; nucleotides not matched to a gene: 11. The CDR3 spans 14 residues. CDR3: CATAYRDRGRGYTF. CDR3 nucleotides: TGTGCCACAGCGTACCGGGACAGGGGACGTGGCTACACCTTC.

This clonotype was observed at least ten times. V usage is TRBV4-1 and J usage is TRBJ2-5; 8 bases are a match to TRBD2. This CDR3 has 14 residues. The junction had 1 base not matched to a gene; V was cut back by 3 bases and J by 1 base. The germline CDR1 and CDR2 sequences are MGHRA and YSYEKL. The CDR3 protein is CASSHGTSQETQYF. CDR3 coding DNA: TGCGCCAGCAGCCACGGGACTAGCCAAGAGACCCAGTACTTC.

The V and J genes are TRBV12-3 or TRBV12-4 and TRBJ2-1; 7 bases agree with TRBD2. This CDR3 contains 14 residues. J was trimmed by 5 bases and V by 7 bases; bases with no gene match: 8. CDR3 residues: CASNLSGENNEQFF. The DNA for the CDR3 is TGTGCCAGCAACCTCAGCGGGGAGAACAATGAGCAGTTCTTC.

The sample holds a few counts of this clonotype. This chain uses TRBV4-2 with TRBJ2-7; 8 nucleotides match TRBD2. J lost 4 bases, V lost 2 bases, and 7 bases had no gene match. Germline V CDR1 and CDR2: LGHNA, YNFKEQ. The CDR3 totals 15 residues. The CDR3 sequence is CASSQFAGGLYEQYV. The CDR3 DNA reads as TGTGCCAGCAGCCAATTTGCGGGAGGCCTTTACGAGCAGTACGTC.

There are a few counts of this clonotype. The rearrangement links TRBV5-1 to TRBJ2-2; D assignment may be TRBD1 or TRBD2 (5 bases each). With 0 bases removed from V and 4 bases from J, the gap between germline ends came to 13 bases. In germline, CDR1 is SGHRS, CDR2 YFSETQ. CDR3 length: 16 residues. CDR3 in DNA: TGCGCCAGCAGCTTGGCCGGAGGCAGGGCCACCGGGGAGCTGTTTTTT. The encoded protein is CASSLAGGRATGELFF.

This clonotype has ten or more counts. J is TRBJ2-2 and V is TRBV20-1, with 7 nucleotides matching TRBD2. CDR1 DFQATT and CDR2 SNEGSKA come from the germline V gene (reference sequence). The CDR3 is 13 amino acids. The V segment lost 6 bases and the J segment 6 bases; nucleotides outside the gene matches: 7. This CDR3 is CSALGEGPGELFF. DNA for the CDR3: TGCAGTGCCCTAGGGGAGGGACCCGGGGAGCTGTTTTTT.

The V gene is TRBV5-1, the J gene TRBJ2-7; 12 bases match TRBD2. The CDR3 has 14 residues. From germline, CDR1 is SGHRS and CDR2 YFSETQ. The V gene end was trimmed by 4 bases and the J gene end by 3 bases; junction bases not matched to a gene: 2. CDR3 nucleotide sequence: TGCGCCAGCAGCGGGGGACTAGCGGGCTACGAGCAGTACTTC. This codes for CASSGGLAGYEQYF.

V usage is TRBV6-5 and J usage is TRBJ1-6, with 9 bases identical to TRBD1. Germline V gene sequence: CDR1 MNHEY, CDR2 SVGAGI. Losses at the gene ends were 2 bases for V and 4 bases for J; bases not matched to a gene: 0. The CDR3 length is 15 residues. The CDR3 DNA follows: TGTGCCAGCAGTTACGGGACAGGGTATAATTCACCCCTCCACTTT. Translated, it gives CASSYGTGYNSPLHF.

This clonotype turned up a few times. The chain is built from TRBV5-1 and TRBJ1-1; no clear D. V was clipped by 0 bases and J by 2 bases, with 11 bases between them. The germline V gene encodes CDR1 SGHRS and CDR2 YFSETQ. CDR3 size: 15 residues. The CDR3 here is CASSLAIGSNTEAFF. In DNA, the CDR3 is TGCGCCAGCAGCTTGGCGATTGGGAGCAACACTGAAGCTTTCTTT.

The sample holds a few counts of this clonotype. The chain joins TRBV12-3 or TRBV12-4 to TRBJ2-6; D might be TRBD1 (5 bases). The CDR3 consists of 15 residues. Deletions cut 6 bases from V and 2 bases from J, with 11 bases between. The CDR3 DNA is TGTGCCAGCAGCCCCATAGGGGCTGGGGCCAACGTCCTGACTTTC. The encoded protein is CASSPIGAGANVLTF.

There are many counts of this clonotype. The chain carries TRBV29-1 and TRBJ2-5; 14 positions agree with TRBD2. V lost 7 bases, J lost 5 bases, and 12 bases stayed unmatched. The germline CDR1 and CDR2 sequences are SQVTM and ANQGSEA. The CDR3 is made up of 16 amino acids. CDR3 in amino acids: CSGGTSGSRVEETQYF. CDR3 in DNA: TGCAGCGGAGGGACTAGCGGGAGTAGGGTAGAGGAGACCCAGTACTTC.

This clonotype was seen many times. CDR3 sequence: CASSLVGAWSYNEQFF. The CDR3, as DNA: TGCGCCAGCAGCTTGGTCGGGGCTTGGTCCTACAATGAGCAGTTCTTC. The rearrangement uses TRBV5-1 and TRBJ2-1, with D tentatively TRBD1 or TRBD2 (5 bases each). The CDR3 has 16 residues. Trimming stripped 0 bases from V and 1 base from J, with 11 bases between. Germline CDR1 SGHRS, CDR2 YFSETQ.

The chain uses TRBV10-3 and TRBJ1-1, with D uncertain. The germline gives CDR1 ENHRY, CDR2 SYGVKD. The CDR3 covers 13 residues. The V end lost 8 bases, the J end lost 1 base, and 11 bases lay between the germline ends. The CDR3 nucleotides read TGTGCCATCTCAAGAGAGGGGAACACTGAAGCTTTCTTT. Protein product: CAISREGNTEAFF.

There are many counts of this clonotype. The V and J genes are TRBV7-9 and TRBJ2-1, with D unclear. CDR1 is SEHNR, CDR2 FQNEAQ, per germline (reference sequence). The length of the CDR3 is 14 residues. V dropped 1 base and J dropped 8 bases, with 12 bases sitting between them. CDR3 residues: CASSLVGSRYEQFF. The CDR3 DNA follows: TGTGCCAGCAGCTTAGTGGGCTCCCGGTATGAGCAGTTCTTC.

This clonotype occurred a few times. V gene TRBV5-5 combines with J gene TRBJ2-3, with TRBD2 matching 9 bases. Trimming cost V 7 bases and J 2 bases; bases outside gene matches: 8. Germline CDR1 and CDR2: SGHKS and YYEKEE (reference sequence). CDR3 length: 15 residues. The CDR3 sequence: CASGKTSGPTDTQYF. The CDR3 nucleotides are TGTGCCAGCGGAAAGACTAGCGGACCCACAGATACGCAGTATTTT.